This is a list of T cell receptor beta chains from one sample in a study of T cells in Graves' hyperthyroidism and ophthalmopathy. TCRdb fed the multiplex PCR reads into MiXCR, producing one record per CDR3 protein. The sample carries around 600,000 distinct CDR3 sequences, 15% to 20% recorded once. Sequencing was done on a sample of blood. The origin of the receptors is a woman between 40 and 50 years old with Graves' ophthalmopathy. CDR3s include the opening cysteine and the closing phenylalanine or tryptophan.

cdr3_aa: CASSLAGGQNTEAFF
v_call: TRBV5-1
j_call: TRBJ1-1

cdr3_aa: CSASRVGQGEIGNQPQHF
v_call: TRBV20-1
j_call: TRBJ1-5

cdr3_aa: CASSAREAGAQNEQFF
v_call: TRBV2
j_call: TRBJ2-1

cdr3_aa: CASSEETAYNSPLHF
v_call: TRBV2
j_call: TRBJ1-6

cdr3_aa: CATRGVGGNTEAFF
v_call: TRBV2
j_call: TRBJ1-1

cdr3_aa: CASSLSRAAGQDTQYF
v_call: TRBV5-1
j_call: TRBJ2-3

cdr3_aa: CASSLGSGFEAFF
v_call: TRBV7-3
j_call: TRBJ1-1

cdr3_aa: CASSLETAGNEKLFF
v_call: TRBV5-1
j_call: TRBJ1-4

cdr3_aa: CASSSPGRTNEKLFF
v_call: TRBV7-2
j_call: TRBJ1-4

cdr3_aa: CASSLVRDRGNEQYF
v_call: TRBV12-3/TRBV12-4
j_call: TRBJ2-7

cdr3_aa: CASRSGTPPRIF
v_call: TRBV2
j_call: TRBJ1-1

cdr3_aa: CASSLTPGQGGNEQFF
v_call: TRBV11-2
j_call: TRBJ2-1

cdr3_aa: CASRSGTGGAYNSPLHF
v_call: TRBV28
j_call: TRBJ1-6

cdr3_aa: CSVDLGRETQYF
v_call: TRBV29-1
j_call: TRBJ2-5

cdr3_aa: CASSPGQGAGGANVLTF
v_call: TRBV4-1
j_call: TRBJ2-6

cdr3_aa: CAISGSVRIEPQHF
v_call: TRBV27
j_call: TRBJ1-5

cdr3_aa: CASRPYRQRKDTQYF
v_call: TRBV6-1
j_call: TRBJ2-3

cdr3_aa: CASSQGVGWGTEAFF
v_call: TRBV3-1
j_call: TRBJ1-1

cdr3_aa: CASSSTRDTWDEQYF
v_call: TRBV5-5
j_call: TRBJ2-7

cdr3_aa: CASSWTGRENTEAFF
v_call: TRBV28
j_call: TRBJ1-1

cdr3_aa: CASGWREDRGNGETQYF
v_call: TRBV12-3/TRBV12-4
j_call: TRBJ2-5

cdr3_aa: CASSPTLAGYNEQFF
v_call: TRBV7-9
j_call: TRBJ2-1

cdr3_aa: CASRTTGPNSPLHF
v_call: TRBV28
j_call: TRBJ1-6

cdr3_aa: CASSQDGGRANYGYTF
v_call: TRBV3-1
j_call: TRBJ1-2

cdr3_aa: CASSKGARSGRAYNEQFF
v_call: TRBV7-9
j_call: TRBJ2-1

cdr3_aa: CASRRTGEPNYGYTF
v_call: TRBV6-1
j_call: TRBJ1-2

cdr3_aa: CATSRPDRGPIDEQFF
v_call: TRBV15
j_call: TRBJ2-1

cdr3_aa: CATSRSDRDYGEQYF
v_call: TRBV15
j_call: TRBJ2-7

cdr3_aa: CASSETGEITF
v_call: TRBV6-2/TRBV6-3
j_call: TRBJ1-2

cdr3_aa: CASSPTAPSAQHF
v_call: TRBV18
j_call: TRBJ1-5

cdr3_aa: CSVGQGRTDTQYF
v_call: TRBV29-1
j_call: TRBJ2-3

cdr3_aa: CASSEAPVQETQYF
v_call: TRBV2
j_call: TRBJ2-5

cdr3_aa: CASMPQTVDNEQFF
v_call: TRBV6-1
j_call: TRBJ2-1

cdr3_aa: CAWSPTFMGGTDTQYF
v_call: TRBV30
j_call: TRBJ2-3

cdr3_aa: CASSQETGYEQYF
v_call: TRBV3-1
j_call: TRBJ2-7

cdr3_aa: CASSYSRQGKNEQYF
v_call: TRBV6-6
j_call: TRBJ2-7

cdr3_aa: CASSLAPLTNTEAFF
v_call: TRBV7-3
j_call: TRBJ1-1

cdr3_aa: CASSERDGNQPQHF
v_call: TRBV2
j_call: TRBJ1-5

cdr3_aa: CASSEVPLISQPQHF
v_call: TRBV6-1
j_call: TRBJ1-5

cdr3_aa: CSVLTGDYGYTF
v_call: TRBV20-1
j_call: TRBJ1-2

cdr3_aa: CASRDAGGRSNEQFF
v_call: TRBV6-1
j_call: TRBJ2-1

cdr3_aa: CASRHEGGYTF
v_call: TRBV6-1
j_call: TRBJ1-2

cdr3_aa: CASSLGDGEAFF
v_call: TRBV5-1
j_call: TRBJ1-1

cdr3_aa: CASSSSGYYGYTF
v_call: TRBV19
j_call: TRBJ1-2

cdr3_aa: CASSFSGTTAYEQYF
v_call: TRBV7-9
j_call: TRBJ2-7

cdr3_aa: CASSSTGAQGETQYF
v_call: TRBV18
j_call: TRBJ2-5

cdr3_aa: CSATSSPGQGVYEQYF
v_call: TRBV20-1
j_call: TRBJ2-7

cdr3_aa: CASSQEGQGPATSQYF
v_call: TRBV3-1
j_call: TRBJ2-3

cdr3_aa: CASSLGTKYEQYF
v_call: TRBV7-2
j_call: TRBJ2-7

cdr3_aa: CASSFDIRPQPQHF
v_call: TRBV12-3/TRBV12-4
j_call: TRBJ1-5

cdr3_aa: CASSLVRDSPLHF
v_call: TRBV11-3
j_call: TRBJ1-6

cdr3_aa: CASRGDSGDYNEQFF
v_call: TRBV19
j_call: TRBJ2-1

cdr3_aa: CASSLNSLGGTQYF
v_call: TRBV7-8
j_call: TRBJ2-5